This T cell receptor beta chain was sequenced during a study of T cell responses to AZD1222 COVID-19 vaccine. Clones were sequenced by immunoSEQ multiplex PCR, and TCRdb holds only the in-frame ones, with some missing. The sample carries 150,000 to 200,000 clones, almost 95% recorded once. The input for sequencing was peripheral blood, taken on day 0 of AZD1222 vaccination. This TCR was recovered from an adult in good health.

The CDR3 spells CASSLVVGGPGELFF. In DNA, the CDR3 is TGTGCCAGCAGCTTGGTAGTGGGGGGCCCCGGGGAGCTGTTTTTT. The chain carries TRBV5-4 and TRBJ2-2; D possibly uses TRBD1 or TRBD2 (6 bases each). The germline V gene has CDR1 SGHNT and CDR2 YYREEE (reference sequence). The CDR3 loop spans 15 amino acids. V dropped 0 bases and J dropped 6 bases, with 12 bases sitting between them.